This is a list of T cell receptor beta chains from one sample in a study of T cell repertoires in cytomegalovirus infection. Each CDR3 protein gets one entry after TCRdb re-called the reads with MiXCR. This table has some 920,000 distinct CDR3 sequences, about a third appearing once. Their antigens remain unidentified. This sample comprised cultured CD8+ T cells from PBMCs, obtained from culture after CMV antigen stimulation. The receptors were sampled from a human donor in good health (CMV status not recorded). Some clones in this sample may be carry-over from other donors' samples. Both conserved end residues are part of each CDR3. The D gene is left open where the match is weak. Only part of the rows carry a size: once, few, many, or a class if the clone is expanded.

>TRBV24-1|few|NA|TRBJ2-3
CATSDRPGTSTSTDTQYF
TGTGCCACCAGTGACCGTCCCGGGACGTCCACTAGCACAGATACGCAGTATTTT
>TRBV7-3|NA|NA|TRBJ2-1
CASSLTPLNEQFF
TGTGCCAGCAGCTTAACCCCCTTGAATGAGCAGTTCTTC
>TRBV6-1|few|NA|TRBJ2-2
CASSEAGDKNTGELFF
TGTGCCAGCAGTGAAGCAGGGGACAAGAACACCGGGGAGCTGTTTTTT
>TRBV7-9|NA|NA|TRBJ1-4
CASSQRTNEKLFF
TGTGCCAGCAGCCAGAGAACTAATGAAAAACTGTTTTTT
>TRBV12-3/TRBV12-4|NA|NA|TRBJ2-5
CASSSDRLEETQYF
TGTGCCAGCAGTTCCGACAGGCTAGAGGAGACCCAGTACTTC
>TRBV5-3|NA|NA|TRBJ2-3
CASSSPGQRTDTQYF
TGTGCCAGCAGCTCACCGGGACAACGCACAGATACGCAGTATTTT
>TRBV19|NA|NA|TRBJ1-1
CASSMFGEREAFF
TGTGCCAGTAGTATGTTTGGGGAAAGAGAAGCTTTCTTT
>TRBV24-1|NA|TRBD1|TRBJ2-2
CATSDPGQGGTGELFF
TGTGCCACCAGTGACCCGGGACAGGGTGGCACCGGGGAGCTGTTTTTT
>TRBV11-3|few|NA|TRBJ2-5
CASSLGVAGGETQYF
TGTGCCAGCAGCTTAGGGGTGGCAGGTGGTGAGACCCAGTACTTC
>TRBV7-9|NA|NA|TRBJ1-3
CASSLERLTIYF
TGTGCCAGCAGCTTAGAAAGGCTCACCATATATTTT
>TRBV29-1|NA|NA|TRBJ2-2
CSVWSLNTGELFF
TGCAGCGTTTGGAGTCTGAACACCGGGGAGCTGTTTTTT
>TRBV11-2|few|TRBD1|TRBJ2-2
CASSGWTGGTGELFF
TGTGCCAGCAGCGGATGGACAGGGGGGACCGGGGAGCTGTTTTTT
>TRBV20-1|NA|NA|TRBJ2-7
CSARVSTRVRVYEQYF
TGCAGTGCTAGGGTTTCGACCCGGGTCAGGGTGTACGAGCAGTACTTC
>TRBV12-3/TRBV12-4|many|NA|TRBJ2-5
CASSPSFSGEETQYF
TGTGCCAGCAGTCCTTCCTTTAGCGGAGAAGAGACCCAGTACTTC
>TRBV27|NA|NA|TRBJ1-3
CASSLKGGGNTIYF
TGTGCCAGCAGTTTGAAAGGAGGTGGAAACACCATATATTTT
>TRBV28|few|NA|TRBJ2-1
CASKGAGDEQFF
TGTGCCAGCAAAGGAGCCGGGGATGAGCAGTTCTTC
>TRBV28|NA|TRBD1|TRBJ2-2
CASRTGPGELFF
TGTGCCAGCAGGACAGGGCCCGGGGAGCTGTTTTTT
>TRBV12-3/TRBV12-4|NA|NA|TRBJ2-5
CASSFGVGEETQYF
TGTGCCAGCAGTTTTGGCGTGGGTGAGGAGACCCAGTACTTC
>TRBV12-5|NA|NA|TRBJ2-7
CTSALLRDYEQYF
TGTACTAGTGCTCTTTTGCGGGATTACGAGCAGTACTTC
>TRBV6-5|few|TRBD1|TRBJ2-3
CASSEGQGRTDTQYF
TGTGCCAGCAGTGAGGGACAGGGCCGCACAGATACGCAGTATTTT
>TRBV7-9|few|NA|TRBJ1-4
CASSTGPTTRGEKLFF
TGTGCCAGCAGCACGGGGCCCACTACCCGCGGTGAAAAACTGTTTTTT
>TRBV7-2|many|NA|TRBJ1-5
CASSLAPPAPPFYSNQPQHF
TGTGCCAGCAGCTTAGCCCCCCCGGCCCCGCCGTTCTATAGCAATCAGCCCCAGCATTTT
>TRBV14|NA|TRBD1|TRBJ2-7
CASSQSGTGRTYEQYF
TGTGCCAGCAGCCAAAGTGGGACAGGGAGAACCTACGAGCAGTACTTC
>TRBV7-6|NA|NA|TRBJ1-5
CASSLKAGVSNQPQHF
TGTGCCAGCAGCTTAAAGGCAGGCGTTAGCAATCAGCCCCAGCATTTT
>TRBV27|NA|TRBD1|TRBJ2-1
CASNSPTGGGEQFF
TGTGCCAGCAATTCACCAACAGGGGGCGGTGAGCAGTTCTTC
>TRBV7-6|NA|TRBD1|TRBJ2-2
CASSFPRAGGDTGELFF
TGTGCCAGCAGCTTTCCGCGGGCAGGGGGCGACACCGGGGAGCTGTTTTTT